Here is one TCR beta chain with its context. It has no known antigen specificity. It has no much larger one-base neighbor in the sample; base qualities were not kept. The sequencer listed for this sample is Illumina NovaSeq 6000. TCRalpha and TCRbeta cDNA libraries were constructed by 5'RACE with constant-segment primers, with sample barcodes and unique molecular identifiers being introduced. Trizol reagent was used to extract RNA from every sample. The libraries were amplified in two PCR steps, and the second step added a second sample barcode and Illumina TruSeq adapters. Sequencing of the libraries was done on an Illumina NovaSeq, producing 2 x 150 bp paired-end reads. The original methods were these. Reads were demultiplexed and collapsed into UMI-guided consensus sequences with migec v1.2.7. With mixcr v2.1.11, UMI consensuses were aligned to TRA and TRB V and J templates and assembled into clonotypes. A clonotype was counted as expanded or contracted only when both edgeR and NoisET called the clonotype significant, with the noise models trained on biological replicates. For edgeR calls, the thresholds were a false discovery rate-adjusted p below 0.01 and a log2 fold-change of 1. As an exploratory analysis of dynamics, max-normalized trajectories of the 1000 most abundant clonotypes were examined by PCA with hierarchical clustering. Separately sequenced CD4+ and CD8+ repertoires were used to assign a CD4 or CD8 phenotype to each responding clone. TCRdb cleaned the public reads at Q25 with fastp, built clones with MiXCR and kept in-frame beta chains. One record per CDR3 amino acid sequence lists the most common genes and DNA. The V and J calls were not made by the authors but by TCRdb's processing. The sample yields roughly 150,000 distinct CDR3 sequences; approximately 12% were counted once. Clones ranked in the top ten supply about 3.3% of the sample.

Ficoll-Paque density gradient centrifugation was the method used to isolate PBMCs. Counted from cysteine to phenylalanine, this CDR3 has 17 amino acids. This entry keeps only the CDR3 DNA: 51 bases, framed from base 1. CDR1 and CDR2 (SGHVS, FNYEAQ) derive from the germline V gene. The trim is 2 bases for V and 4 bases for J, with a gap of 17 bases between the germline ends. This entry is derived from a study of T-cell memory formation after mild COVID-19 (dated by TCRdb to the early 2020s). Turning to the overall study: Most TCR sequence clusters were specific to one of the two donors. T-cell clones expanding and contracting after mild COVID-19 in a couple of donors were tracked by longitudinal TCRalpha and TCRbeta repertoire sequencing. Two young, previously healthy adult volunteers made up the cohort, one male and one female.

Beyond this particular receptor, the publication reports: Clones that contracted from day 15 to 85 showed balanced CD4/CD8 phenotypes, whereas a second wave of clones that expanded from day 15 to 37 leaned towards CD4+. Contracting CD4+ clones turned up mainly in the CM and EM memory subsets, whereas EMRA was where CD8+ clones were enriched. Some responding clones were found in pre-infection memory, which suggests that pre-existing cross-reactive memory T cells took part in the SARS-CoV-2 response. Only two mild cases were covered in the study, and larger cohorts including severe cases with pre-infection samples were considered necessary. The second-wave clones that peaked on day 37 were not confirmed to be SARS-CoV-2 specific.

Sequenced sample: PBMCs or a T cell subset sorted from them (not recorded which). The sequence joins TRBV7-6 to TRBJ2-2; matching of 7 bases hints at TRBD1 as the D gene. The TCR comes from a man between 18 and 29 years old who had mild COVID-19 (a few samples of this study predate the infection). The sample titles of this study are shuffled in the database, so cell type and time point are left out; the donor was told from shared clones. Read as DNA, the sequence is TGTGCCAGCAGCTTACGGCAGGGGGGAATTAGCACCGGGGAGCTGTTTTTT. It specifies CASSLRQGGISTGELFF.